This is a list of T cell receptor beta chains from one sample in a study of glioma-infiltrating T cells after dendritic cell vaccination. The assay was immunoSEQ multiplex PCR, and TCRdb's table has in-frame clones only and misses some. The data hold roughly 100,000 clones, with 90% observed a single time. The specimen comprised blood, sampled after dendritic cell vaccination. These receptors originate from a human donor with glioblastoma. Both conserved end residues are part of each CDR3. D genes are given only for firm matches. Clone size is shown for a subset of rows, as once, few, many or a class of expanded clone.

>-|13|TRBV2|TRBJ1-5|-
TGTGCCAGCAGTGCAGGGGTGGGACAGCCCCAGCATTTT
CASSAGVGQPQHF
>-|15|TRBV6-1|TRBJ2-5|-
TGTGCCAGCAGTGACACCGGGACAAACCAAGAGACCCAGTACTTC
CASSDTGTNQETQYF
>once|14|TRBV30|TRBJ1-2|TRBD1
TGTGCCTGGAGTTCTCAGACAGGGGGCTATGGCTACACCTTC
CAWSSQTGGYGYTF
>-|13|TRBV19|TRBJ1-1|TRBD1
TGTGCCAGTCAGGGGGCACATAACACTGAAGCTTTCTTT
CASQGAHNTEAFF
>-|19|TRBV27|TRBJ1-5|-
TGTGCCAGCAGCCGAACAGGGACGACCTTTTCCTATAGCAATCAGCCCCAGCATTTT
CASSRTGTTFSYSNQPQHF
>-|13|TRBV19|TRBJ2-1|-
TGTGCCAGTAGTATAGGGAGAGGGTATGAGCAGTTCTTC
CASSIGRGYEQFF
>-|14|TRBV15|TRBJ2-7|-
TGTGCCACCAGCAGAGATACCGGGGTCGACGAGCAGTACTTC
CATSRDTGVDEQYF
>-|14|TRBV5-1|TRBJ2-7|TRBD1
TGCGCCAGCAGCCGGGACAGGGGGATCTACGAGCAGTACTTC
CASSRDRGIYEQYF
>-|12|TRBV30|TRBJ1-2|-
TGTGCCTGGAGTGCGGGGGTGGGCGGCTACACCTTC
CAWSAGVGGYTF
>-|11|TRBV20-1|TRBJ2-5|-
TGCAGTGCTAACACACAAGAGACCCAGTACTTC
CSANTQETQYF
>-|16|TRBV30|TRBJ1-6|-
TGTGCCTGGAGTGTACTAGCAAGCTCCTATAATTCACCCCTCCACTTT
CAWSVLASSYNSPLHF
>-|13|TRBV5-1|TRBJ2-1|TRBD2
TGCGCCAGCAGCCCTCGGGGAGGGGATCGGCAGTTCTTC
CASSPRGGDRQFF
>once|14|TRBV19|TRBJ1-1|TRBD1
TGTGCCAGTAGCTATGACAGGGTGAACACTGAAGCTTTCTTT
CASSYDRVNTEAFF
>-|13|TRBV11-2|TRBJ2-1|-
TGTGCCAGCAGCCGTGGACTTGACAATGAGCAGTTCTTC
CASSRGLDNEQFF
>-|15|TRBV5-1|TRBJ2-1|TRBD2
TGCGCCAGCAGCTTCGGGGGGGGCCTGGGGAATGAGCAGTTCTTC
CASSFGGGLGNEQFF